This T cell receptor (beta chain) stems from a study of T-cell memory formation after mild COVID-19. In the study overall: Largely donor-specific TCR clusters were found.

Germline trimming cut 1 base from V and 3 bases from J; bases unmatched to any gene: 4. Germline V gene lookup returns CDR1 SGHTA and CDR2 FQGTGA. The CDR3 sequence is 15 residues long. For this clonotype: What it recognizes is unknown.

TCR alpha and TCR beta cDNA libraries carrying sample barcodes and UMIs were produced by 5'RACE using constant-segment primers. TCRdb independently ran MiXCR on the 5' RACE reads; one entry per CDR3 protein. Among about 400,000 distinct CDR3 sequences listed, 20% to 30% were seen once. Findings of the study overall: Memory from before infection featured some responding clones, which suggests cross-reactive memory joined. Of the contracting clones, CD4+ ones lay mainly in CM and EM, and CD8+ ones in EMRA.

This chain joins TRBV7-3 and TRBJ2-3; 7 nucleotides line up with TRBD1. The source is an adult woman who had mild COVID-19 (a few samples of this study predate the infection). Cell type and time point are not known. The source material was PBMCs or a T cell subset sorted from them (not recorded which). The CDR3 region is CASSLRGGLTDTQYF. In nucleotides, the CDR3 is TGTGCCAGCAGCTTAAGAGGGGGCCTGACAGATACGCAGTATTTT. Filled out from reference TRBV7-3 and TRBJ2-3, the complete variable domain reads GAGVSQTPSNKVTEKGKYVELRCDPISGHTALYWYRQSLGQGPEFLIYFQGTGAADDSGLPNDRFFAVRPEGSVSTLKIQRTERGDSAVYLCASSLRGGLTDTQYFGPGTRLTVL.